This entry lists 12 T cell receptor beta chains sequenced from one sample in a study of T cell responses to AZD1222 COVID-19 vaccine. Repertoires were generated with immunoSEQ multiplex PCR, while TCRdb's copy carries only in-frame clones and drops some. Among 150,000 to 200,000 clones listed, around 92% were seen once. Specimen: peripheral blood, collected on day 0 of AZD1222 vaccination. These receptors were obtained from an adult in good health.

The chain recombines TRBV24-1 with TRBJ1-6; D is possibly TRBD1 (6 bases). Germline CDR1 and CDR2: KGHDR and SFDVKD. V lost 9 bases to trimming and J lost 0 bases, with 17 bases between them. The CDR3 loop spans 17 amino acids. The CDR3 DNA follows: TGTGCCACCGGGGGCCTGCTCCTGAGCTCCTATAATTCACCCCTCCACTTT. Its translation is CATGGLLLSSYNSPLHF.

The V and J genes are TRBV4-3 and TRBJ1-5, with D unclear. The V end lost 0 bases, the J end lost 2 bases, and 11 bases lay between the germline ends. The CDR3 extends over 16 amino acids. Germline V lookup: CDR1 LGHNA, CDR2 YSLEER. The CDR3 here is CASSQEVSSGNQPQHF. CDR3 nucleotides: TGCGCCAGCAGCCAAGAGGTTTCTTCGGGCAATCAGCCCCAGCATTTT.

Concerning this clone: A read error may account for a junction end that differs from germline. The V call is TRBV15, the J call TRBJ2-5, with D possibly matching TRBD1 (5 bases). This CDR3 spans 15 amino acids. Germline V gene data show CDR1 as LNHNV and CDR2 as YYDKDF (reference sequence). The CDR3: CATSRDPGYQEIQYF. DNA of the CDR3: TGTGCCACCAGCAGAGATCCAGGGTACCAAGAGATCCAGTACTTC.

The CDR3 sequence: CASSSPGQSNYGYTF. The DNA for the CDR3 is TGTGCCAGCAGTTCCCCCGGACAGTCGAACTATGGCTACACCTTC. The genes are TRBV27 and TRBJ1-2, with TRBD1 as a possible D gene (6 bases). Germline V gene lookup returns CDR1 MNHEY and CDR2 SMNVEV (reference sequence). The ends were cut back, 4 bases at V and 2 bases at J, with 14 bases in the middle. CDR3 length: 15 amino acids.

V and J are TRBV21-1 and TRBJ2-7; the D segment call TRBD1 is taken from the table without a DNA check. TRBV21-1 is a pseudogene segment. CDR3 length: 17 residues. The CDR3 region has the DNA TGTGCCAGCAGCAAAGATCGCTACCGGGGACAGCCTTACGAGCAGTACGTC. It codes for CASSKDRYRGQPYEQYV.

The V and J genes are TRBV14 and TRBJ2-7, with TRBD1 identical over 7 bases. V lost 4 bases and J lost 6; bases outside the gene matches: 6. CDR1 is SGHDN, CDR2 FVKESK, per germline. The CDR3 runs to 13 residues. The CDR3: CASSLWTGAEQYF. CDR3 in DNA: TGTGCCAGCAGCCTCTGGACAGGAGCCGAGCAGTACTTC.

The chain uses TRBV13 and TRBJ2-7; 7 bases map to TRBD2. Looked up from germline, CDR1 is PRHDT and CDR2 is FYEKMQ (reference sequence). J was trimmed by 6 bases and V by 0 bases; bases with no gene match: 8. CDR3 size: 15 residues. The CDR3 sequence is CASSLGGRVELEQYF. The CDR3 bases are TGTGCCAGCAGCTTAGGAGGGAGGGTGGAACTCGAGCAGTACTTC.

The CDR3 DNA reads TGCGCCTCATCCTTGACGAACACTGAAGCTTTCTTT. Protein product: CASSLTNTEAFF. The chain links TRBV5-1 to TRBJ1-1; D ambiguous. V lost 10 bases and J 1 base, leaving 11 bases between the germline ends. CDR1 and CDR2 (germline): SGHRS, YFSETQ. The CDR3 extends over 12 amino acids.

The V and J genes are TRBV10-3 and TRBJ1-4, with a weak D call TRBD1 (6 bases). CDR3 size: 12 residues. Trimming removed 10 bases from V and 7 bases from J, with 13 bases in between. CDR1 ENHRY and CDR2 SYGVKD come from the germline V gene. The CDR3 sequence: CATKTGGEKLFF. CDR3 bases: TGTGCCACCAAGACAGGAGGTGAAAAACTGTTTTTT.

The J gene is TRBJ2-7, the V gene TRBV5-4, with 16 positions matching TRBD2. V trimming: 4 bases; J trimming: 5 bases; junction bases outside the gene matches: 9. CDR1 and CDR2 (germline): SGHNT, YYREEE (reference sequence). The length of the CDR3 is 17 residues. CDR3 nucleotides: TGTGCCAGCAGCGGAGGGACTAGCGGGAGGGCCGCGGACGAGCAGTACTTC. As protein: CASSGGTSGRAADEQYF.

CDR3 in DNA: TGTGCCAGCAGCTTAGCGTCGGGCTCTGGGGCCAACGTCCTGACTTTC. This codes for CASSLASGSGANVLTF. The chain employs TRBV7-2 and TRBJ2-6; D gene ambiguous. This CDR3 has 16 residues. The germline V gene has CDR1 SGHTA and CDR2 FQGNSA. V was trimmed by 0 bases and J by 0 bases, leaving 6 bases between them.

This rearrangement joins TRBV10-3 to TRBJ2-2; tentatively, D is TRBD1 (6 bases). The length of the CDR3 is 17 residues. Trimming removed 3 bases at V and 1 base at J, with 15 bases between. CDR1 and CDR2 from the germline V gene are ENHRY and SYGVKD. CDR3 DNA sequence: TGTGCCATCAGTGACCCCCAGGGGCTAAGGAACACCGGGGAGCTGTTTTTT. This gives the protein CAISDPQGLRNTGELFF.